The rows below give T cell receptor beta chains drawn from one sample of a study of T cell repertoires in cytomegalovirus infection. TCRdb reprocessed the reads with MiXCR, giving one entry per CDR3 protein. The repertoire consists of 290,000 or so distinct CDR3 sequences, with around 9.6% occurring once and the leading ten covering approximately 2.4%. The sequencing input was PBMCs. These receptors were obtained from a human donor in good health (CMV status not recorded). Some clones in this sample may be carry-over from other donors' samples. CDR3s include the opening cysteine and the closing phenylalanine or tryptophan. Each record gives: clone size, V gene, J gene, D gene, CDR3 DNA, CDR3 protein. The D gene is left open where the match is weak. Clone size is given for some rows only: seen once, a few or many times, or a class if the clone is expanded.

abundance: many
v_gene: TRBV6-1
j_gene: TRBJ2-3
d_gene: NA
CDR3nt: TGTGCCAGTACCCCAGGCTACGGAGGCACAGATACGCAGTATTTT
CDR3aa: CASTPGYGGTDTQYF

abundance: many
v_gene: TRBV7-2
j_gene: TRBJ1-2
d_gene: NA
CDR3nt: TGTGCCAGCAGTGCCTTCGCGGCAGACGGCTACACCTTC
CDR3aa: CASSAFAADGYTF

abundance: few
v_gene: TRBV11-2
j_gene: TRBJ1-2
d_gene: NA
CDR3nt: TGTGCCAGCAGCTTTTCAGTGGGGGTAGAAGGCTACACCTTC
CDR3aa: CASSFSVGVEGYTF

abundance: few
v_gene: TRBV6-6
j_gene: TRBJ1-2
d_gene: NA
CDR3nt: TGTGCCAGCAGTTCCTCCGGAGCCTATGGCTACACCTTC
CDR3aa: CASSSSGAYGYTF

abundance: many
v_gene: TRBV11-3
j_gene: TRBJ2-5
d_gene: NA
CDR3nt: TGTGCCAGCAGCTTAGGGGGAAGAGGTGGAGAGACCCAGTACTTC
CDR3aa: CASSLGGRGGETQYF

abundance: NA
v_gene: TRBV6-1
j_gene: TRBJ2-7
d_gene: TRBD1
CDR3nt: TGTGCCAGCAGCGCCTATCCCGGGACAGGGGGTTACGAGCAGTACTTC
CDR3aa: CASSAYPGTGGYEQYF

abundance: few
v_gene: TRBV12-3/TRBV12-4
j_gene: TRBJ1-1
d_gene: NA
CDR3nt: TGTGCCAGCAGTTTCCCTCAAGCGAAAACTGAAGCTTTCTTT
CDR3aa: CASSFPQAKTEAFF

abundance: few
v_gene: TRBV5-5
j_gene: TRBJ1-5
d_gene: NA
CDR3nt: TGTGCCAGCAGCTTGGCGGGGGGAAAGTGGCCCCAGCATTTT
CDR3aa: CASSLAGGKWPQHF

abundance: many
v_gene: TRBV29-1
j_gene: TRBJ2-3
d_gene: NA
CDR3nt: TGCAGCGTTGAAGACCGACACGATACGCAGTATTTT
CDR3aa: CSVEDRHDTQYF

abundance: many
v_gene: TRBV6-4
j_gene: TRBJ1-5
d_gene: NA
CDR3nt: TGTGCCAGCAGTCCTCAGGGGATCAGTCAGCCCCAGCATTTT
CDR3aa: CASSPQGISQPQHF

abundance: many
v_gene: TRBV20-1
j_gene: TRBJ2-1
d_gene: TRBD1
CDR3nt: TGCAGTGCTCGGGACAGGGGCCTCTACAATGAGCAGTTCTTC
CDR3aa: CSARDRGLYNEQFF

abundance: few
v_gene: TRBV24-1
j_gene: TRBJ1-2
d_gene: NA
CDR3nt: TGTGCCACCAGTGATTCGGGACGGCACTATGGCTACACCTTC
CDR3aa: CATSDSGRHYGYTF